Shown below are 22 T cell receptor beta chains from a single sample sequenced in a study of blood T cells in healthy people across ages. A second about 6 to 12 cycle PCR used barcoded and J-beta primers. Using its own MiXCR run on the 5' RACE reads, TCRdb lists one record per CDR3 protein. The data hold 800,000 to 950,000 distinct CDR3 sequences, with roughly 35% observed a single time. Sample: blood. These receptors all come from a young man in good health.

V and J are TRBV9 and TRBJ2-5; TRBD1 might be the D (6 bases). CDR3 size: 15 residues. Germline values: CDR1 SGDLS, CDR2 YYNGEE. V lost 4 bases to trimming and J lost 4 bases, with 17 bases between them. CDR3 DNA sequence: TGTGCCAGCAGCCCACGAACAGGGTTGGGAGAGACCCAGTACTTC. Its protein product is CASSPRTGLGETQYF.

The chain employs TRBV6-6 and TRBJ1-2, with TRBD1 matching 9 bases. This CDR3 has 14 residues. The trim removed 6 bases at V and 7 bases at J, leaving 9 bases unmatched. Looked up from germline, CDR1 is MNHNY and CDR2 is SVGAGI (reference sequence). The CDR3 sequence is CASSGKQGAGGYTF. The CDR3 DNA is TGTGCCAGCAGCGGAAAACAGGGGGCGGGTGGCTACACCTTC.

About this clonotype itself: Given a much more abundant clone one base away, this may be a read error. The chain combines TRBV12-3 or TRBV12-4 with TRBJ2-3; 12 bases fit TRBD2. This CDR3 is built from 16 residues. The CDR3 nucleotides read TGTGCCAGCAGTAAACTACTAGCGGGGGGCACAGATGCGCAGTATTTT. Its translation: CASSKLLAGGTDAQYF.

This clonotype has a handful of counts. The CDR3 sequence: CASSLVWAAQETQYF. The CDR3 nucleotides are TGTGCCAGCAGCTTAGTGTGGGCAGCCCAAGAGACCCAGTACTTC. This rearrangement joins TRBV11-2 to TRBJ2-5; D uncertain. Between the trimmed V and J ends, which lost 1 base and 1 base, there was a span of 10 bases. The CDR3 consists of 15 residues. The germline CDR1 and CDR2 sequences are SGHAT and FQNNGV.

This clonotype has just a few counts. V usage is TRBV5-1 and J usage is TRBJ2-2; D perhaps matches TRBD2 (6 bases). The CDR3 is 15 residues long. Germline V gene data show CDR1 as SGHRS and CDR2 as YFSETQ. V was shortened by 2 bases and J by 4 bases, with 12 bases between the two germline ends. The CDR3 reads CASSFSGTFTGELFF. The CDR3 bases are TGCGCCAGCAGCTTCTCCGGGACTTTCACCGGGGAGCTGTTTTTT.

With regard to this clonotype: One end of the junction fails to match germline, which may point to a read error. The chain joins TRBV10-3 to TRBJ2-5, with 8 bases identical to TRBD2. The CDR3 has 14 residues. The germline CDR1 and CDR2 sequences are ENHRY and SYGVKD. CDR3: CVIGGGLSQETQYF. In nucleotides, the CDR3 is TGTGTCATCGGGGGGGGACTCTCTCAAGAGACCCAGTACTTC.

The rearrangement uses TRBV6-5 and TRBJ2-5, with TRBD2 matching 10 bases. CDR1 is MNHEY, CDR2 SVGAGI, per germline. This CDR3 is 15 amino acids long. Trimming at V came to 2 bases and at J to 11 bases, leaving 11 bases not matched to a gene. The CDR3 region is CASSYLSGGYNEQYF. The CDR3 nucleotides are TGTGCCAGCAGTTACCTTAGCGGGGGGTACAATGAGCAGTACTTC.

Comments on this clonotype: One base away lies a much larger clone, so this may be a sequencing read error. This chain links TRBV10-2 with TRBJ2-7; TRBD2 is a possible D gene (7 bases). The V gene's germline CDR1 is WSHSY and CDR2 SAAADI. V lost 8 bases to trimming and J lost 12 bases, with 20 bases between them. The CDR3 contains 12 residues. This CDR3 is CASGGAGETLYF. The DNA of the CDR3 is TGCGCCAGCGGGGGGGCAGGGGAGACCCTGTACTTC.

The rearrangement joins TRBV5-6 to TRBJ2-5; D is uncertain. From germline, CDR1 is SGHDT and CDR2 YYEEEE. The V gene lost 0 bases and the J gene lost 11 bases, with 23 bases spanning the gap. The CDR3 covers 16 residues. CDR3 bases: TGTGCCAGCAGCTTGGATTCCTCGAGCTCCTACAATGAGCAGTACTTC. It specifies CASSLDSSSSYNEQYF.

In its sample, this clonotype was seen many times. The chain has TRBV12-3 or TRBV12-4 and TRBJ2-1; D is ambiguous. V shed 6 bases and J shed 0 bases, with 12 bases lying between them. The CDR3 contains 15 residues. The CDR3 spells CASRTDASSYNEQFF. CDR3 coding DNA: TGTGCCAGCAGGACTGACGCTAGCTCCTACAATGAGCAGTTCTTC.

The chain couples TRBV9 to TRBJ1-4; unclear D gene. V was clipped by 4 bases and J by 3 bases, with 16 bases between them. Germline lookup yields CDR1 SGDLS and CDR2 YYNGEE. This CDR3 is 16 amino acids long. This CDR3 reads CASSLEEWDPNEKLFF. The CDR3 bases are TGTGCCAGCAGCCTCGAGGAGTGGGATCCTAATGAAAAACTGTTTTTT.

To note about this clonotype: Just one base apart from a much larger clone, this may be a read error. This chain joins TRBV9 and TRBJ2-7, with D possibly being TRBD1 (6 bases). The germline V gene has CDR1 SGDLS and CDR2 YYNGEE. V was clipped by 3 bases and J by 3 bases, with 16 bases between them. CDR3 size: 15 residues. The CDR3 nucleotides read TGTGCCAGCAGCGGAGATACAGGGTCCGTCTACGAGCAGTACTTC. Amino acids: CASSGDTGSVYEQYF.

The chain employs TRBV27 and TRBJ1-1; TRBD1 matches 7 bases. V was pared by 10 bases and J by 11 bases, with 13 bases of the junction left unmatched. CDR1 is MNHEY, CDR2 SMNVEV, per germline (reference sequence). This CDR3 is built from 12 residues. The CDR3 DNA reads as TGTGCCACTTACAGGGGCGACGCCGGCGCTTTCTTT. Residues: CATYRGDAGAFF.

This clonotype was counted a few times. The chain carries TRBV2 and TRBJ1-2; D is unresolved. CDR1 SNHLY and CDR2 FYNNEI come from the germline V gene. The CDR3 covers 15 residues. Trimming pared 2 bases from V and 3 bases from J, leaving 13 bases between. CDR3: CASSEHTKRDYGYTF. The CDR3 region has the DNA TGTGCCAGCAGTGAACATACGAAACGTGACTATGGCTACACCTTC.

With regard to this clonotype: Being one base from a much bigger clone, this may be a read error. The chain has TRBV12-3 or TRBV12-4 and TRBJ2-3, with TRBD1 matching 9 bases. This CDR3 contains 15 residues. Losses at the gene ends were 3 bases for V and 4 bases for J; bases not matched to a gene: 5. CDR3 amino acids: CASSLVTGGPDTQYF. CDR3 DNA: TGTGCCAGCAGTTTGGTCACAGGGGGCCCAGATACGCAGTATTTT.

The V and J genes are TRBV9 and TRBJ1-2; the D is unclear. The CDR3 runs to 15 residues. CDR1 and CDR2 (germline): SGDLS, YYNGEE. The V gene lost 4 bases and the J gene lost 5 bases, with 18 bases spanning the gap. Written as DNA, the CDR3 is TGTGCCAGCAGCCCCCGGGAGTCCTTAGTTTATGGCTACACCTTC. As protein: CASSPRESLVYGYTF.

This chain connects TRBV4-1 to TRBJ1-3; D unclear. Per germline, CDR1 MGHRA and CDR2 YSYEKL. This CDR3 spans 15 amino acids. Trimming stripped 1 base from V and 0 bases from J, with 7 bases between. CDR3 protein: CASSQVMDSGNTIYF. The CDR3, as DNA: TGCGCCAGCAGCCAAGTCATGGACTCTGGAAACACCATATATTTT.

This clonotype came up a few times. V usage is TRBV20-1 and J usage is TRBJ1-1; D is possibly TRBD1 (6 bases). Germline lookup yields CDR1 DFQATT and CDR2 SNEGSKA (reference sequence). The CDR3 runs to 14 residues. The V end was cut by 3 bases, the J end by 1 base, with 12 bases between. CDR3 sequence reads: CSASPRGGNTEAFF. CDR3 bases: TGCAGTGCTAGCCCACGAGGGGGGAACACTGAAGCTTTCTTT.

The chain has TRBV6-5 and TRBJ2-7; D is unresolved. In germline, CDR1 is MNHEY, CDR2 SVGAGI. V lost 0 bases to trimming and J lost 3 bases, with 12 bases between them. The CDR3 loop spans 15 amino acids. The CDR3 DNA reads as TGTGCCAGCAGTTACTCGGGAAAACAGAGCTACGAGCAGTACTTC. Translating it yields CASSYSGKQSYEQYF.

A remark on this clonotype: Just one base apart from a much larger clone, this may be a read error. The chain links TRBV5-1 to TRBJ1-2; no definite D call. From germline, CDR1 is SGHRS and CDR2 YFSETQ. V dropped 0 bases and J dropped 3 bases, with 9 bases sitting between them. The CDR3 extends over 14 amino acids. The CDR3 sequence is CASSLGQNYYGYTF. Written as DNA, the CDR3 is TGCGCCAGCAGCTTGGGCCAGAACTACTATGGCTACACCTTC.

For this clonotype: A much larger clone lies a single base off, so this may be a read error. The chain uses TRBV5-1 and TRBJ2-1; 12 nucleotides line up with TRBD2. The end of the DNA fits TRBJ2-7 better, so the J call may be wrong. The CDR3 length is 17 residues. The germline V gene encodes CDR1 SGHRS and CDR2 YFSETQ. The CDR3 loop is CASSLTTSGSSYNEQYF. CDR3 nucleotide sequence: TGCGCCAGCAGCTTGACGACTAGCGGGAGCTCCTACAATGAGCAGTACTTC.

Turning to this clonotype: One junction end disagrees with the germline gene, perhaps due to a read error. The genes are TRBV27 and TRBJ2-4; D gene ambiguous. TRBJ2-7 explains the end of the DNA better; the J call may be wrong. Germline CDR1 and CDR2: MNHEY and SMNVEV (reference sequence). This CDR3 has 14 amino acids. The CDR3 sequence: CASSVSILVNEQYF. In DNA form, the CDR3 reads TGTGCCAGCAGTGTATCGATTCTAGTAAACGAGCAGTACTTC.